This T cell receptor (beta chain) was sequenced for a study of blood T cell repertoires in COVID-19. Assay: immunoSEQ multiplex PCR; the TCRdb copy retains only in-frame clones and omits some. The table lists about 280,000 clones, approximately 90% of them singletons. The CDR3 is 20 residues long. CDR1 and CDR2 (germline): MDHEN, SYDVKM. V shed 5 bases and J 0 bases; nucleotides not matched to a gene: 14. Each participant's cohort was designated according to participant-reported clinical history. This chain links TRBV28 with TRBJ1-6, with 9 nucleotides matching TRBD1. The receptor comes from a woman in her thirties with acute COVID-19. Sequencing was performed on PBMCs or T cells enriched from blood (not recorded which). The CDR3 coding sequence is TGTGCCAGCAGTCCATTCCGGGACAGGGTCTCGAGCTCCTATAATTCACCCCTCCACTTT. Translated, it gives CASSPFRDRVSSSYNSPLHF.